The subject of this entry is one T cell receptor beta chain. Its antigen is currently unknown. The data belong to a study of CD4+ T cells in melanoma. The V end lost 3 bases, the J end lost 3 bases, and 14 bases lay between the germline ends. Germline V gives CDR1 SGHRS, CDR2 YFSETQ. The CDR3 runs 15 residues. The protocol was immunoSEQ multiplex PCR, while the TCRdb copy is restricted to in-frame clones and leaves out a portion. The sample consists of about 50,000 clones, 85% to 90% of them appearing once. Findings of the study overall: In melanoma, neoantigen-specific CD4+ T cells reportedly differed in differentiation state. CD8+ T cell, macrophage and B cell function reportedly correlated with neoantigen-specific CD4+ T cells.

Sequenced input: peripheral blood. The sequence was collected from a human donor with melanoma. This chain connects TRBV5-1 to TRBJ2-3; perhaps TRBD1 as D (6 bases). The CDR3 nucleotides are TGCGCCAGCAGCTCCCCCGACAGGTCTACAGATACGCAGTATTTT. Protein sequence: CASSSPDRSTDTQYF.